Sequencing of this T cell receptor (beta chain) was carried out in a study of blood T cell repertoires in COVID-19. At the level of the study: Samples came from the United States, Italy and Spain, spanning acute and convalescent COVID-19. Sources were T cells, B-cell-depleted T cells, or PBMCs; the material itself was cDNA or gDNA.

Trimming left V 4 bases short and J 6 bases short, with 16 bases between. CDR1 is SGHRS and CDR2 is YFSETQ in the germline V gene. This CDR3 is built from 14 residues. In the original processing: From reference gene primer amplification, estimates of nucleated cell counts were derived. Sequencing used immunoSEQ multiplex PCR; TCRdb keeps in-frame clones, though not all of them. Clone size and the V and J calls come from that table; the DNA yielded D and trimming. Here the sample spans some 290,000 clones, less than 90% being singletons. It was during active infection that Seattle patients were enrolled and then longitudinally followed. This clone was found once.

The sequenced sample consisted of peripheral blood. The clonotype was recovered from a woman in her thirties with COVID-19, enrolled during active disease. The V gene is TRBV5-1, the J gene TRBJ1-2, with D possibly matching TRBD1 (6 bases). The DNA for the CDR3 is TGCGCCAGCAGCACACGACAGGCGATGGATGGCTACACCTTC. Its translation is CASSTRQAMDGYTF.